This TCR beta chain was recovered during a study of T-cell memory formation after mild COVID-19. Study as a whole: In these data, TCR clusters were largely donor specific. General observations from the study: Chiefly within CM and EM were the contracting CD4+ clones; CD8+ ones were within EMRA. Day 15 to 85 contractors were CD4/CD8 balanced; later expanders leaned CD4+. The finding that pre-infection memory included some responding clones suggested that cross-reactive memory joined.

TCRdb redid the calling of the 5' RACE reads with MiXCR, one entry per CDR3 protein. This table holds approximately 150,000 distinct CDR3 sequences, roughly 21% found once. This clonotype was detected a few times. Its antigen is undetermined. V was clipped by 8 bases and J by 3 bases, with 24 bases between them. This CDR3 has 17 residues. The V gene's germline CDR1 is MNHNS and CDR2 SASEGT. The sequenced material came from PBMCs or a T cell subset sorted from them (not recorded which). This rearrangement joins TRBV6-1 to TRBJ2-3; D unresolved. The receptor was isolated from an adult woman who had mild COVID-19 (a few samples of this study predate the infection). Cell type and time point are not known. Written as DNA, the CDR3 is TGTGCCAGCCCACGGAGCTTGGGGTTATCAACGACAGATACGCAGTATTTT. It codes for CASPRSLGLSTTDTQYF.